This TCR beta chain was identified during a study of T cell repertoires in cytomegalovirus infection. This clonotype was counted between two and nine times. Its matching antigen is unknown. A single record per CDR3 protein comes from TCRdb applying MiXCR to the reads. There are around 100,000 distinct CDR3 sequences in the sample; over 40% occur only once, and about two thirds lies in the top ten. General study findings and limits: Across the ex vivo response, the dominant clonotypes were HLA-C-restricted CMV-specific TCR beta clonotypes.

The CDR3 runs 17 residues. Germline CDR1 SGHTA, CDR2 FQGNSA. The ends were cut back, 4 bases at V and 3 bases at J, with 21 bases in the middle. The source of this sequence is a human donor in good health (CMV status not recorded). Some clones in this sample may be carry-over from other donors' samples. The material was CD8+ T cells from cultured PBMCs, obtained from culture after CMV antigen stimulation. This sequence joins TRBV7-2 and TRBJ1-1; D unresolved. The CDR3: CASSSSLDYLTHTEAFF. The CDR3, as DNA: TGTGCCAGCAGCTCTAGCCTTGATTACCTAACTCACACTGAAGCTTTCTTT.